These T cell receptor beta chains were read from a single sample in a study of response to subunit inactivated influenza vaccine. TCRdb redid the calling of the RT-PCR reads with MiXCR, one entry per CDR3 protein. The data hold approximately 520,000 distinct CDR3 sequences, with approximately 15% observed a single time. The material sequenced was CD4+ T cells sorted from PBMCs, taken less than 30 months after vaccination. The receptor set was obtained from a man aged 45-69 years who received an inactivated influenza vaccine. Each CDR3 is given with its conserved first and last residue. Each record gives: clone size, V gene, D gene, J gene, CDR3 length, CDR3 protein, CDR3 DNA. D genes are given only for firm matches. Rows may omit the clone size; those that give it use once, few, many or a size class.

many	TRBV7-9	-	TRBJ2-1	16	CASSLVVAAPVGEQFF	TGTGCCAGCAGCTTAGTCGTTGCGGCACCCGTTGGTGAGCAGTTCTTC
-	TRBV20-1	-	TRBJ1-1	15	CSARDLRGSNTEAFF	TGCAGTGCTAGAGATCTAAGGGGATCGAACACTGAAGCTTTCTTT
-	TRBV7-3	-	TRBJ2-3	13	CASSLPGSDTQYF	TGTGCCAGCAGCTTACCAGGGAGTGATACGCAGTATTTT
-	TRBV7-9	TRBD2	TRBJ2-3	16	CASSLARAGDPITQYF	TGTGCCAGCAGCTTAGCGCGAGCGGGAGACCCGATAACGCAGTATTTT
-	TRBV13	TRBD1	TRBJ2-7	15	CASSLGRTGGYEQYF	TGTGCCAGCAGCTTAGGGAGGACAGGGGGCTACGAGCAGTACTTC
-	TRBV10-3	TRBD1	TRBJ2-1	15	CAISATGGPYNEQFF	TGTGCCATCAGTGCTACAGGGGGCCCCTACAATGAGCAGTTCTTC
few	TRBV4-1	-	TRBJ2-3	19	CASSGFSRTAFSSTDTQYF	TGCGCCAGCAGCGGATTTTCGCGGACAGCTTTCTCTAGCACAGATACGCAGTATTTT
few	TRBV5-5	-	TRBJ2-5	14	CASSLPDSGWTQYF	TGTGCCAGCAGCCTACCTGACAGCGGGTGGACCCAGTACTTC
few	TRBV7-6	-	TRBJ1-1	17	CASTPGAGRPANTEAFF	TGTGCCAGCACCCCAGGGGCAGGGAGACCCGCGAACACTGAAGCTTTCTTT
few	TRBV20-1	-	TRBJ2-7	12	CSADGQGYEQYF	TGCAGTGCGGACGGACAAGGGTACGAGCAGTACTTC
-	TRBV6-6	TRBD1	TRBJ1-1	13	CASRGQGLAEAFF	TGTGCCAGCCGGGGACAGGGGCTGGCTGAAGCTTTCTTT
-	TRBV7-3	TRBD2	TRBJ2-5	13	CASSSGLAGIQYF	TGTGCCAGCAGCTCCGGGCTAGCGGGAATCCAGTACTTC
-	TRBV2	TRBD2	TRBJ2-2	16	CASSVASGGAAGELFF	TGTGCCAGCAGTGTCGCTAGCGGGGGGGCCGCCGGGGAGCTGTTTTTT
many	TRBV6-1	-	TRBJ2-2	14	CASILDSNTGELFF	TGTGCCAGCATCCTGGACAGCAACACCGGGGAGCTGTTTTTT
many	TRBV4-3	TRBD2	TRBJ2-2	15	CASSLRGGSTGELFF	TGCGCCAGCAGCCTCCGGGGGGGGTCCACCGGGGAGCTGTTTTTT
few	TRBV10-3	-	TRBJ1-5	13	CAISLGTDQPQHF	TGTGCCATCAGCCTGGGGACCGATCAGCCCCAGCATTTT